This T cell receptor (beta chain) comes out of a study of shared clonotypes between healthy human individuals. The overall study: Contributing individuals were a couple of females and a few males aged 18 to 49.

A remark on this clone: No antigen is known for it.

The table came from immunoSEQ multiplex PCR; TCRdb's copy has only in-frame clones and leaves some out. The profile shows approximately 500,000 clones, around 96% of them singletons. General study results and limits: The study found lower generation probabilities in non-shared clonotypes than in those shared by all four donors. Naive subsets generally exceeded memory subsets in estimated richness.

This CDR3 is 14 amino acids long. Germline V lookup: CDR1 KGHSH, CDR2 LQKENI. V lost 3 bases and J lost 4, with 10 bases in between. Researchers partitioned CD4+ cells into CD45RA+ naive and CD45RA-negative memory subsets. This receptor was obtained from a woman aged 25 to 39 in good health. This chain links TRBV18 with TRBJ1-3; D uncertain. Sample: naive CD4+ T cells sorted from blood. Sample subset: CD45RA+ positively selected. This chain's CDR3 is CASSPGLKGNTIYF. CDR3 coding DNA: TGTGCCAGCTCACCCGGACTGAAGGGAAACACCATATATTTT.